This record covers a single T cell receptor (beta chain). There are 15 residues in the CDR3. CDR1 MNHNS and CDR2 SASEGT come from the germline V gene. Unmatched junction bases numbered 8, after V lost 6 bases and J lost 4 bases. TCRdb called the PCR reads again in MiXCR, with one record for every CDR3 protein. The table lists over 15,000 distinct CDR3 sequences, around 43% of them singletons. The sample originates from a study of tumor-infiltrating lymphocytes in oesophageal squamous cell carcinoma. The sequence came from a male donor with esophageal squamous cell carcinoma. Sequenced: blood. V and J are TRBV6-1 and TRBJ2-3; 9 bases line up with TRBD2. CDR3 coding DNA: TGTGCCAGCAGCCGAGGGACTAGCTTTCCAGATACGCAGTATTTT. Its translation is CASSRGTSFPDTQYF.